This T cell receptor beta chain was found in a study of CD8 T cells in ankylosing spondylitis. Findings of the study overall: The study identified a TCR beta motif of several highly homologous variants that appeared characteristic of ankylosing spondylitis blood.

This clonotype was seen a few times. Its antigen is unidentified. There are 13 residues in the CDR3. The V and J ends lost 1 base and 2 bases, in that order; junction bases with no gene match: 1. The germline V gene encodes CDR1 DFQATT and CDR2 SNEGSKA (reference sequence). Libraries of TCR beta came from quantitative 5'-RACE with molecular barcodes. Each CDR3 protein is one row after TCRdb ran MiXCR on the 5' RACE reads. The profile shows 700,000 to 1,000,000 distinct CDR3 sequences, over 9.5% of them singletons. Sequencing input: blood, either unsorted or a sorted T cell fraction (not recorded which). The chain uses TRBV20-1 and TRBJ1-1; 7 bases are a match to TRBD1. This sequence originates from a male donor with ankylosing spondylitis. The CDR3 loop is CSARGDSNTEAFF. As DNA, the CDR3 is TGCAGTGCTAGAGGGGACAGCAACACTGAAGCTTTCTTT.